This TCR beta chain was identified in a study of blood T cell repertoires in COVID-19. As for the study in general: The study drew acute and convalescent COVID-19 samples from the United States, Italy and Spain. T cells, B-cell-depleted T cells, or PBMCs provided the cDNA or gDNA that served as material.

Followed over time, Seattle patients had been enrolled while infection was active. The authors' processing: Estimates of nucleated cell counts were drawn from the amplification of reference gene primers. Here immunoSEQ multiplex PCR was the method, and the copy in TCRdb shows in-frame clones only, minus some. The DNA gave D and trimming, while V, J and clone size come from that table. The data show some 290,000 clones, with more than 70% seen just once and 10% to 12% held by the top ten. Trimming took off 2 bases at V and 5 bases at J, with 7 bases between the two ends. CDR1 and CDR2 from the germline V gene are SGHVS and FQNEAQ. The CDR3 loop spans 13 amino acids.

Sequenced sample: peripheral blood. The receptor was derived from a woman in her thirties with COVID-19, enrolled during active disease. The gene calls are TRBV7-8 and TRBJ2-1, with unresolved D. CDR3 coding DNA: TGTGCCAGCAGCTTAAACCTACACAATGAGCAGTTCTTC. Encoded protein: CASSLNLHNEQFF.